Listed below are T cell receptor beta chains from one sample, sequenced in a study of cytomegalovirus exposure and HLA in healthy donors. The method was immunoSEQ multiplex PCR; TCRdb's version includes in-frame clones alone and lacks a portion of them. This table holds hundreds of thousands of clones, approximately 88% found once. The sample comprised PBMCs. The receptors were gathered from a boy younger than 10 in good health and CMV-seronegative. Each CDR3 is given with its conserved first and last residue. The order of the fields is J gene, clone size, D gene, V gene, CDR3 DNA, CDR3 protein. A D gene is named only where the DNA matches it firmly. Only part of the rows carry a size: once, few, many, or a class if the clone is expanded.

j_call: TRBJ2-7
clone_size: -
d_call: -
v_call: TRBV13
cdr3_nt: TGTGCCAGCAGCTTAGGCTTGCGAACAGGGAAAGCCTACGAGCAGTACTTC
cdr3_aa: CASSLGLRTGKAYEQYF

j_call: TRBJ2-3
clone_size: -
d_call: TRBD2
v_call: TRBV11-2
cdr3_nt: TGTGCCAGCAGCTCGAACGTGGGACTAGCGGGGGACGATACGCAGTATTTT
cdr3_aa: CASSSNVGLAGDDTQYF

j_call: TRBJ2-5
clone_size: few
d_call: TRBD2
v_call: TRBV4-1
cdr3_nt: TGCGCCAGCAGCCAAGATTGGACTAGCGGGAGGGCCCGGGAGACCCAGTACTTC
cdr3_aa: CASSQDWTSGRARETQYF

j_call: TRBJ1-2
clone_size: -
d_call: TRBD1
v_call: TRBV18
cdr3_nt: TGTGCCAGCTCACCCAGGAGGACAGGGACAGGAGGCTACACCTTC
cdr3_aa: CASSPRRTGTGGYTF

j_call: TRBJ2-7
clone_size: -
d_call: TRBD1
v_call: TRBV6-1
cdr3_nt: TGTGCCAGCAGGTGGACAGGGGTAAAGGAGCAGTACTTC
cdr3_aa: CASRWTGVKEQYF

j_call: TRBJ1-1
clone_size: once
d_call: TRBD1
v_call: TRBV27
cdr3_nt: TGTGCCAGCAGCCTGGACAGGGGCGCAGGGGTGAACACTGAAGCTTTCTTT
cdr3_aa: CASSLDRGAGVNTEAFF

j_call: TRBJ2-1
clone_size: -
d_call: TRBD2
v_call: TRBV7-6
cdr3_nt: TGTGCCAGCAGCGAAACTAGCGGGAGGGCCCACAATGAGCAGTTCTTC
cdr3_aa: CASSETSGRAHNEQFF

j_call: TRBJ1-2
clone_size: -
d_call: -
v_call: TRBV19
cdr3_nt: TGTGCCAGTAGTATGGGCAGGGGTGGGTATGGCTACACCTTC
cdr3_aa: CASSMGRGGYGYTF

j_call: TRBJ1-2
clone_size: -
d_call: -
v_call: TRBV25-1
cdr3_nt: TGTGCCAGCAGTTCCCATAGACGACAGGTATATTCCTACTATGGCTACACCTTC
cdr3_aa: CASSSHRRQVYSYYGYTF

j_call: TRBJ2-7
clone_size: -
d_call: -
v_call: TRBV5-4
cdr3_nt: TGTGCCAGCAGCTTGTACTACGAGCAGTACTTC
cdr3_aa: CASSLYYEQYF

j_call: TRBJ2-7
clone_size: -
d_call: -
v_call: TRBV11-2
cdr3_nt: TGTGCCAGCAGCTTAGGGCAGACCTACGAGCAGTACTTC
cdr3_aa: CASSLGQTYEQYF

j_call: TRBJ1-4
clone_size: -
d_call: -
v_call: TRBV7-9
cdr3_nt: TGTGCCAGCAGCTTAAGAGGGCAGCGGGAAAAACTGTTTTTT
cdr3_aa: CASSLRGQREKLFF

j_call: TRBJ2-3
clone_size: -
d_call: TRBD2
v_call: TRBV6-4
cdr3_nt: TGTGCCAGCGGCCCCACTAGCGGGGGCACAGATACGCAGTATTTT
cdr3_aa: CASGPTSGGTDTQYF

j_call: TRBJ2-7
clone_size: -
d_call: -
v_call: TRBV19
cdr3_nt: TGTGCCAGTAGTATGTTGGCGGGAAGGCCGTACTTC
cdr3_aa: CASSMLAGRPYF

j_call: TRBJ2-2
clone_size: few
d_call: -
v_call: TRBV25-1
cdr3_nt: TGTGCCAGCCGCCCTAGATCCGGGGAGCTGTTTTTT
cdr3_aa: CASRPRSGELFF

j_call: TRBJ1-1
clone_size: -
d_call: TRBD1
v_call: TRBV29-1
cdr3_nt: TGCAGCCTGGGACAGGGTTCGGGCACTGAAGCTTTCTTT
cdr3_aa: CSLGQGSGTEAFF

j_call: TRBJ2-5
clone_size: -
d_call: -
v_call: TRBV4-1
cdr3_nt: TGCGCCAGCAGCCAAGCATTCCAAGAGACCCAGTACTTC
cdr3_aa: CASSQAFQETQYF

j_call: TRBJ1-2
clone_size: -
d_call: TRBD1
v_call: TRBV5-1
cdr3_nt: TGCGCCAGTAGCTGGACAGGGGAGTATGGCTATGGCTACACCTTC
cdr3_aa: CASSWTGEYGYGYTF

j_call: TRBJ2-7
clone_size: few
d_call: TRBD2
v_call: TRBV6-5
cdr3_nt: TGTGCCAGCAGTCCCGGACTAGTGAGCTACGAGCAGTACTTC
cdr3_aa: CASSPGLVSYEQYF

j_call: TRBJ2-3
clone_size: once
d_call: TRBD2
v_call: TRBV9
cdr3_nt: TGTGCCAGCAGTTTCGGACTAGCGGGAGGGCTCGGCACAGATACGCAGTATTTT
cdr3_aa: CASSFGLAGGLGTDTQYF

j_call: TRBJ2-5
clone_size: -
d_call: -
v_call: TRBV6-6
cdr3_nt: TGTGCCAGCAGTTACTCGAACTTCCAAGAGACCCAGTACTTC
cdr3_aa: CASSYSNFQETQYF

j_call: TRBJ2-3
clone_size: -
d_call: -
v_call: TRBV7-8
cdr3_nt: TGTGCCAGCAGCTTACACTCAACAGATACGCAGTATTTT
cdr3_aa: CASSLHSTDTQYF

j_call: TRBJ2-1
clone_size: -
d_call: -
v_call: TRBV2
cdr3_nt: TGTGCCAGCAGGAGACAGGACAACTACAATGAGCAGTTCTTC
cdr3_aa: CASRRQDNYNEQFF

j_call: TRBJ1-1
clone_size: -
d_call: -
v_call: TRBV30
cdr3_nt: TGTGCCTGGAGTGGGACATTTAACACTGAAGCTTTCTTT
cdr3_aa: CAWSGTFNTEAFF

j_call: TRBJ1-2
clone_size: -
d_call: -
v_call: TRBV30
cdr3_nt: TGTGCCTGGAGTCAGGGTCCTGGCTACACCTTC
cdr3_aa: CAWSQGPGYTF

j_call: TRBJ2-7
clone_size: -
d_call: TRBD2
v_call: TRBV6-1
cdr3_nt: TGTGCCAGCAGCACCGGGACTACCATTTCCTACGAGCAGTACTTC
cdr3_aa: CASSTGTTISYEQYF

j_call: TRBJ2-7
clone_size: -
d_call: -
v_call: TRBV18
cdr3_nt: TGTGCCAGCTCACCGACAGCGTACGAGCAGTACTTC
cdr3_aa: CASSPTAYEQYF

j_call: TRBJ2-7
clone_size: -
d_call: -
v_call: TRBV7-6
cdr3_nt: TGTGCCAGCAGCTTAGGGACAAATTCCTACGAGCAGTACTTC
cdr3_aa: CASSLGTNSYEQYF

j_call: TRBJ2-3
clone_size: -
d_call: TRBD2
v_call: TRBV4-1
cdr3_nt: TGCGCCAGCAGCCAAGCTCTAGCGGGAGGCGGAGTCACAGATACGCAGTATTTT
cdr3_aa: CASSQALAGGGVTDTQYF

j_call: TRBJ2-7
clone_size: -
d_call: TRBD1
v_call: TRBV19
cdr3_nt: TGTGCCAGTAGTATGAGATGGATTTCGGGACAGGGTTTTCCCTACGAGCAGTACTTC
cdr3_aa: CASSMRWISGQGFPYEQYF

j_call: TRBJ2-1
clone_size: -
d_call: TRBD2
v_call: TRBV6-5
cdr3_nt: TGTGCCACGGGACTAGCAGTCGGGAATGAGCAGTTCTTC
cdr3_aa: CATGLAVGNEQFF

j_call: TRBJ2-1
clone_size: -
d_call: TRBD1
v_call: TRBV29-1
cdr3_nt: TGCAGTACGACAGGGGGCTCCAACCTTAACAATGAGCAGTTCTTC
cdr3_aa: CSTTGGSNLNNEQFF

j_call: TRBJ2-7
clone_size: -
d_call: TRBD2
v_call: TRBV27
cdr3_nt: TGTGCCAGCAGTAGCGGGAGTTGGGCCTACGAGCAGTACTTC
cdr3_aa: CASSSGSWAYEQYF

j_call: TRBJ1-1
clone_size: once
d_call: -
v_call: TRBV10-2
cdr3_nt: TGCGCCAGCAGTGAACCGTACCGGGGGGGAACTGAAGCTTTCTTT
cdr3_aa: CASSEPYRGGTEAFF

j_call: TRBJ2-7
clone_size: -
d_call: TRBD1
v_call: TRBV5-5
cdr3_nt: TGTGCCAGCAGCTTGGGGACAGGGATCAACGAGCAGTACTTC
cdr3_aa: CASSLGTGINEQYF

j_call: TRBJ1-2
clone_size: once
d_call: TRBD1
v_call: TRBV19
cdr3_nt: TGTGCCAGTAGTTTCCGGACAGGAGACTATGGCTACACCTTC
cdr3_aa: CASSFRTGDYGYTF